These 27 T cell receptor beta chains share one sample of origin, sequenced in a study of blood T cell repertoires in COVID-19. Clones were sequenced by immunoSEQ multiplex PCR, and TCRdb holds only the in-frame ones, with some missing. The data show 250,000 or so clones, roughly 90% seen once. Sequencing was performed on peripheral blood. These receptors were collected from a woman aged 55-75 years with COVID-19, enrolled during active disease.

This chain uses TRBV12-3 or TRBV12-4 with TRBJ1-1, with D uncertain. Trimming removed 7 bases at V and 3 bases at J, with 12 bases between. This CDR3 region has 13 residues. The CDR3 DNA follows: TGTGCCAGCACCTTCGGGAGGGACACTGAAGCTTTCTTT. This codes for CASTFGRDTEAFF.

This clone was seen more than once but under ten times. The chain couples TRBV18 to TRBJ2-7, with 10 bases fitting TRBD1. V trimming: 0 bases; J trimming: 4 bases; junction bases outside the gene matches: 3. The CDR3 length is 15 residues. CDR1 and CDR2 (germline): KGHSH, LQKENI. CDR3 sequence reads: CASSPPGQGRYEQYF. The CDR3 DNA sequence: TGTGCCAGCTCACCACCGGGACAGGGGCGTTACGAGCAGTACTTC.

This clone has only one observation. The chain employs TRBV27 and TRBJ1-1; D perhaps matches TRBD1 (5 bases). This CDR3 contains 16 residues. The germline gives CDR1 MNHEY, CDR2 SMNVEV (reference sequence). Trimming pared 1 base from V and 0 bases from J, leaving 12 bases between. CDR3 sequence: CASSLWVGGLNTEAFF. The CDR3 coding sequence is TGTGCCAGCAGTTTATGGGTCGGGGGGTTGAACACTGAAGCTTTCTTT.

This clone was found once. V and J are TRBV6-5 and TRBJ2-1, with D possibly TRBD1 on 6 matching bases. CDR3 length equals 15 residues. Between the trimmed V and J ends, which lost 2 bases and 3 bases, there was a span of 11 bases. The germline V gene encodes CDR1 MNHEY and CDR2 SVGAGI. The CDR3 reads CASSYRTELYNEQFF. In DNA form, the CDR3 reads TGTGCCAGCAGTTACAGGACAGAGCTCTACAATGAGCAGTTCTTC.

This sequence joins TRBV5-5 and TRBJ2-7, with D possibly being TRBD1 (5 bases). Trimming took off 5 bases at V and 7 bases at J, with 22 bases between the two ends. The CDR3 runs to 15 residues. Germline assignment: CDR1 SGHKS and CDR2 YYEKEE (reference sequence). The CDR3 loop reads CASSLTGTTNWEQYF. CDR3 nucleotides: TGTGCCAGCAGTCTCACAGGAACTACGAATTGGGAGCAGTACTTC.

V and J are TRBV5-1 and TRBJ1-1; TRBD1 is a possible D gene (5 bases). CDR3 length: 14 residues. Germline V gives CDR1 SGHRS, CDR2 YFSETQ. Trimming pared 2 bases from V and 0 bases from J, leaving 8 bases between. In nucleotides, the CDR3 is TGCGCCAGCAGCTTACAGGACATGAACACTGAAGCTTTCTTT. Protein sequence: CASSLQDMNTEAFF.

The chain joins TRBV28 to TRBJ1-1, with 8 bases aligning to TRBD1. CDR1 MDHEN and CDR2 SYDVKM come from the germline V gene. V shed 4 bases, J shed 1 base, and the junction held 5 bases outside the gene matches. The CDR3 is 15 residues long. CDR3 nucleotides: TGTGCCAGCAGTTCCCACGGGACAGGGAACACTGAAGCTTTCTTT. Translating it yields CASSSHGTGNTEAFF.

V and J are TRBV7-2 and TRBJ2-3, with 7 nucleotides matching TRBD2. The V gene end was trimmed by 4 bases and the J gene end by 2 bases; junction bases not matched to a gene: 12. Germline CDR1 is SGHTA and CDR2 is FQGNSA. There are 17 residues in the CDR3. The CDR3 loop is CASSSPSRGTTTDTQYF. In DNA form, the CDR3 reads TGTGCCAGCAGCTCCCCCTCGCGGGGGACGACCACAGATACGCAGTATTTT.

The J gene is TRBJ1-4, the V gene TRBV29-1; 8 bases match TRBD1. Trimming removed 7 bases from V and 8 bases from J; junction bases left unmatched: 12. The germline V gene encodes CDR1 SQVTM and CDR2 ANQGSEA. The CDR3 is 14 amino acids. This chain's CDR3 is CSARRADRVEKLFF. The CDR3, as DNA: TGCAGCGCCCGGCGTGCGGACAGGGTGGAAAAACTGTTTTTT.

The chain uses TRBV29-1 and TRBJ1-5, with D uncertain. Deletions cut 4 bases from V and 2 bases from J, with 12 bases between. This CDR3 is 14 amino acids long. Germline CDR1 is SQVTM and CDR2 is ANQGSEA. In DNA, the CDR3 is TGCAGCGTTGCCGGAGGGCAGGGCAATCAGCCCCAGCATTTT. Residues: CSVAGGQGNQPQHF.

The rearrangement joins TRBV12-5 to TRBJ2-1; 10 nucleotides line up with TRBD2. The CDR3 spans 15 residues. V dropped 3 bases and J dropped 8; count of bases not matched to a gene: 7. Germline values: CDR1 LGHNT, CDR2 FRNRAP. CDR3 sequence reads: CASGLDSGGRDEQFF. Here the CDR3 DNA reads TGTGCTAGTGGTTTAGATAGCGGGGGGCGCGATGAGCAGTTCTTC. Combining the CDR3 with reference TRBV12-5 and TRBJ2-1 gives the whole variable domain DARVTQTPRHKVTEMGQEVTMRCQPILGHNTVFWYRQTMMQGLELLAYFRNRAPLDDSGMPKDRFSAEMPDATLATLKIQPSEPRDSAVYFCASGLDSGGRDEQFFGPGTRLTVL.

The CDR3 loop reads CASRDSQETQYF. The CDR3 nucleotides are TGCGCCAGCAGGGACAGTCAAGAGACCCAGTACTTC. The rearrangement joins TRBV5-1 to TRBJ2-5, with a tentative D call TRBD1 (6 bases). V gave up 5 bases and J gave up 2 bases, with 7 bases separating them. Germline V lookup: CDR1 SGHRS, CDR2 YFSETQ. This CDR3 contains 12 residues. Filled out from reference TRBV5-1 and TRBJ2-5, the complete variable domain reads KAGVTQTPRYLIKTRGQQVTLSCSPISGHRSVSWYQQTPGQGLQFLFEYFSETQRNKGNFPGRFSGRQFSNSRSEMNVSTLELGDSALYLCASRDSQETQYFGPGTRLLVL.

This sequence joins TRBV10-2 and TRBJ1-5, with 12 bases matching TRBD1. V trimming: 5 bases; J trimming: 7 bases; junction bases outside the gene matches: 9. The CDR3 runs 16 residues. Germline values: CDR1 WSHSY, CDR2 SAAADI. The CDR3 bases are TGCGCCAGCAGTTCTTCCGGGACAGGGGGCGGACAGCCCCAGCATTTT. This encodes CASSSSGTGGGQPQHF.

The J gene is TRBJ1-6, the V gene TRBV5-1; 9 bases are a match to TRBD1. Per the germline V gene, CDR1 is SGHRS and CDR2 is YFSETQ. This CDR3 has 14 residues. V dropped 6 bases and J dropped 7; count of bases not matched to a gene: 5. The CDR3 region has the DNA TGCGCCAGCACCCCGGGACAGGGAAATTCACCCCTCCACTTT. Amino acids: CASTPGQGNSPLHF.

V gene TRBV15 combines with J gene TRBJ1-2; 9 bases are a match to TRBD1. The CDR3 consists of 14 residues. From germline, CDR1 is LNHNV and CDR2 YYDKDF (reference sequence). J gave up 14 bases and V 0 bases, and 10 bases lay outside the gene matches. The CDR3 reads CATSRDQEGQGGTF. In nucleotides, the CDR3 is TGTGCCACCAGCAGAGATCAGGAGGGACAGGGTGGGACCTTC.

The chain recombines TRBV6-5 with TRBJ2-5, with TRBD2 matching 11 bases. V was pared by 0 bases and J by 2 bases, with 2 bases of the junction left unmatched. CDR3 length equals 16 residues. Germline CDR1 MNHEY, CDR2 SVGAGI. The CDR3 DNA reads TGTGCCAGCAGTTACTCGTCTAGCGGGGGGCAAGAGACCCAGTACTTC. Translated, it gives CASSYSSSGGQETQYF.

The chain employs TRBV19 and TRBJ2-5, with TRBD2 identical over 10 bases. The CDR3 loop spans 17 amino acids. CDR1 LNHDA and CDR2 SQIVND come from the germline V gene (reference sequence). V shed 5 bases and J 5 bases; nucleotides not matched to a gene: 14. The CDR3 sequence: CASSSRRASGGFETQYF. In DNA form, the CDR3 reads TGTGCCAGTAGTTCACGGAGGGCTAGCGGGGGTTTTGAGACCCAGTACTTC.

CDR3 DNA sequence: TGTGCCAGCAGCCCAATCGACAGGGACTTCCTCGCATATGGCTACACCTTC. Translating gives CASSPIDRDFLAYGYTF. The chain has TRBV14 and TRBJ1-2; the match to TRBD1 covers 7 bases. This CDR3 region has 17 residues. The trim removed 4 bases at V and 5 bases at J, leaving 16 bases unmatched. Germline CDR1 reads SGHDN; CDR2 reads FVKESK.

The chain recombines TRBV6-5 with TRBJ2-7; the match to TRBD2 covers 8 bases. CDR1 is MNHEY, CDR2 SVGAGI, per germline. V dropped 8 bases and J dropped 0; count of bases not matched to a gene: 9. The CDR3 has 15 amino acids. CDR3: CASHGGGSGSYEQYF. In DNA, the CDR3 is TGTGCCAGCCACGGGGGGGGCAGCGGCTCCTACGAGCAGTACTTC.

The chain has TRBV4-1 and TRBJ1-4, with 7 bases lining up with TRBD1. After removal of 4 bases from V and 7 bases from J, the junction contained 12 bases not matched to a gene. This CDR3 is 16 amino acids long. Germline V gene sequence: CDR1 MGHRA, CDR2 YSYEKL. This chain's CDR3 is CASSLLGQVAGEKLFF. For the CDR3, the DNA is TGCGCCAGCAGCCTCCTCGGACAGGTCGCTGGTGAAAAACTGTTTTTT.

The rearrangement uses TRBV28 and TRBJ2-5; 10 positions agree with TRBD2. The CDR3 loop spans 15 amino acids. Germline loops: CDR1 MDHEN, CDR2 SYDVKM. V gave up 8 bases and J gave up 5 bases; unmatched junction bases: 11. The CDR3 region is CASSNPGLASETQYF. The CDR3 DNA reads as TGTGCCAGCTCAAATCCGGGACTAGCGTCGGAGACCCAGTACTTC.

This chain connects TRBV12-3 or TRBV12-4 to TRBJ1-1; D uncertain. Trimming took off 3 bases at V and 5 bases at J, with 7 bases between the two ends. This CDR3 comprises 12 residues. As DNA, the CDR3 is TGTGCCAGCAGTTTGGTGGAGACTGAAGCTTTCTTT. This sequence encodes CASSLVETEAFF.

This clone was counted between two and nine times. The chain recombines TRBV30 with TRBJ1-4; D remains ambiguous. Trimming left V 0 bases short and J 7 bases short, with 9 bases between. Germline-derived CDR1 and CDR2 are GTSNPN and SVGIG (reference sequence). The CDR3 loop spans 13 amino acids. The CDR3 sequence is CAWSVFGVEKLFF. The DNA of the CDR3 is TGTGCCTGGAGTGTATTCGGGGTTGAAAAACTGTTTTTT.

V usage is TRBV19 and J usage is TRBJ2-7, with 7 bases lining up with TRBD1. V lost 5 bases and J lost 3; bases outside the gene matches: 7. The CDR3 runs 14 residues. The V gene's germline CDR1 is LNHDA and CDR2 SQIVND (reference sequence). The CDR3 DNA reads TGTGCCAGTAGTCTTCGGGACAGACTCTACGAGCAGTACTTC. This sequence encodes CASSLRDRLYEQYF.

V and J are TRBV2 and TRBJ1-5, with 7 nucleotides matching TRBD1. This CDR3 spans 14 amino acids. Germline V gives CDR1 SNHLY, CDR2 FYNNEI. V shed 4 bases, J shed 4 bases, and the junction held 4 bases outside the gene matches. CDR3 amino acids: CASSGQGANQPQHF. The CDR3 region has the DNA TGTGCCAGCAGTGGACAGGGAGCAAATCAGCCCCAGCATTTT. Based on the CDR3 plus reference TRBV2 and TRBJ1-5, the full variable domain is EPEVTQTPSHQVTQMGQEVILRCVPISNHLYFYWYRQILGQKVEFLVSFYNNEISEKSEIFDDQFSVERPDGSNFTLKIRSTKLEDSAMYFCASSGQGANQPQHFGDGTRLSIL.

This clone has only one observation. The rearrangement joins TRBV7-9 to TRBJ2-5; 7 bases line up with TRBD2. The CDR3 has 14 residues. V shed 5 bases and J 5 bases; nucleotides not matched to a gene: 8. Germline CDR1 SEHNR, CDR2 FQNEAQ (reference sequence). The CDR3 DNA reads as TGTGCCAGCAGCGCCCAGCGGGGAAGGGAGACCCAGTACTTC. It translates to CASSAQRGRETQYF. Full variable domain (remainder filled in from reference TRBV7-9 and TRBJ2-5): DTGVSQNPRHKITKRGQNVTFRCDPISEHNRLYWYRQTLGQGPEFLTYFQNEAQLEKSRLLSDRFSAERPKGSFSTLEIQRTEQGDSAMYLCASSAQRGRETQYFGPGTRLLVL.

This sequence joins TRBV5-6 and TRBJ1-1; the match to TRBD1 covers 9 bases. The CDR3 runs to 16 residues. The trim removed 2 bases at V and 1 base at J, leaving 6 bases unmatched. Germline V gene sequence: CDR1 SGHDT, CDR2 YYEEEE. CDR3 loop: CASSFGTGLGNTEAFF. The CDR3 nucleotides are TGTGCCAGCAGCTTTGGGACAGGGCTGGGGAACACTGAAGCTTTCTTT.